This T cell receptor (beta chain) comes out of a study of shared clonotypes between healthy human individuals. Study-wide results and limits: Naive subsets generally had larger estimated richness than memory subsets.

This clone was recorded a few times. Its antigen is undetermined. The CDR3 has 15 residues. The germline V and J ends were trimmed by 4 bases and 0 bases, with 10 bases remaining between them. Germline assignment: CDR1 MNHEY and CDR2 SVGAGI. The assay was run at deep level. Per sorted-subset replicate PCR, input was approximately 0.2 ug DNA, representing roughly 29,000 T cell genomes. TCRdb's table, derived via immunoSEQ multiplex PCR, lists solely in-frame clones and lacks some. The sample has about 2.1 million clones, just under 95% seen once. Selected positively for CCR7 and CD45RO-negative, naive CD8 cells excluded terminally differentiated effector memory CD45RA+ cells.

The chain joins TRBV6-5 to TRBJ1-5; weak D call: TRBD1 (6 bases). The specimen sequenced was naive CD8+ T cells from PBMCs. The TCR comes from a man aged 18 to 29 in good health. Some clones in this sample may be carry-over from other donors' samples. The CDR3 is CASSSTGYSNQPQHF. Here the CDR3 DNA reads TGTGCCAGCAGTTCAACAGGGTATAGCAATCAGCCCCAGCATTTT.